The source of this T cell receptor (beta chain) is a study of CD8 T cells in ankylosing spondylitis. Study conclusions and caveats: Ankylosing spondylitis blood seemed to carry a telltale TCR beta motif made of about 8 highly homologous variants. Disease-linked clones reportedly showed significant enrichment in matched ankylosing spondylitis synovial fluid.

V lost 6 bases, J lost 2 bases, and 8 bases stayed unmatched. CDR1 SGHTA and CDR2 FQGNSA come from the germline V gene. This CDR3 spans 15 amino acids. It was by quantitative 5'-RACE with molecular barcodes that TCR beta libraries were made. Using its own MiXCR run on the 5' RACE reads, TCRdb lists one record per CDR3 protein. The sample lists some 840,000 distinct CDR3 sequences, roughly 12% occurring once. The sample holds a few counts of this clonotype. The antigen is unknown. V gene TRBV7-2 combines with J gene TRBJ2-7, with 9 bases matching TRBD1. This receptor was identified in a male donor with ankylosing spondylitis. The specimen was blood, either unsorted or a sorted T cell fraction (not recorded which). The DNA for the CDR3 is TGTGCCAGCAGGGGGGGAAGGACAGGGGCCTACGAGCAGTACTTC. Residues: CASRGGRTGAYEQYF.